This TCR beta chain was captured in a study of blood T cell repertoires in COVID-19. Turning to the study itself: In each case, the material was cDNA or gDNA derived from T cells, B-cell-depleted T cells, or PBMCs.

Authors' methods: Estimation of nucleated cell counts relied on the amplification of reference gene primers. TCRdb keeps only in-frame clones here, not all; method: immunoSEQ multiplex PCR. The V and J calls and clone size were taken over from that table, and D and trimming were inferred from the DNA. Here the sample spans approximately 400,000 clones, 70% to 90% being singletons. The CDR3 is made up of 14 amino acids. CDR1 and CDR2 (germline): MNHEY, SMNVEV (reference sequence). V was pared by 6 bases and J by 10 bases, with 19 bases between. The sample comprised peripheral blood. V usage is TRBV27 and J usage is TRBJ2-1, with D perhaps TRBD1 (6 bases). The clonotype was recovered from a middle-aged man with acute or convalescent COVID-19. CDR3 sequence reads: CASRPIGTNYEQFF. CDR3 coding DNA: TGTGCCAGCAGACCGATCGGGACAAATTACGAGCAGTTCTTC.